A single T cell receptor beta chain is shown here with its context. This clone may be a read error of a much larger clone one base away. The CDR3 is 16 residues long. Germline V gene sequence: CDR1 SGHVT, CDR2 SQSDAQ. This entry is derived from a study of T cell repertoires in cytomegalovirus infection. TCRdb processed the reads anew with MiXCR; each CDR3 protein has one entry. The table lists about 600,000 distinct CDR3 sequences, 20% to 25% of them singletons. The sequenced sample was CD8+ T cells from PBMCs. The chain employs TRBV7-4 and TRBJ1-5; a weak D match, TRBD1 (6 bases). This sequence was found in a human donor in good health (CMV status not recorded). Some clones in this sample may be carry-over from other donors' samples. CDR3 protein: CASRPGGRGSNRPQHF. Written as DNA, the CDR3 is TGTGCCAGCAGACCTGGAGGCAGGGGAAGCAATCGGCCCCAGCATTTT.